Below, 23 T cell receptor beta chains from the same sample are listed, as sequenced in a study of blood T cell repertoires in COVID-19. Sequencing was performed with immunoSEQ multiplex PCR; in TCRdb, only in-frame clones are kept and a portion is missing. The sample yields roughly 250,000 clones, approximately 83% seen once. Sequenced: PBMCs or T cells enriched from blood (not recorded which). The receptors originated from a woman aged 45-60 years who had recovered from COVID-19.

The chain has TRBV2 and TRBJ1-1; D not resolved. The germline CDR1 and CDR2 sequences are SNHLY and FYNNEI. Trimming stripped 4 bases from V and 5 bases from J, with 5 bases between. The CDR3 totals 11 residues. The CDR3 sequence: CASSVATEAFF. The DNA for the CDR3 is TGTGCCAGCAGTGTGGCTACTGAAGCTTTCTTT.

The chain carries TRBV10-3 and TRBJ2-1; the D gene is possibly TRBD1 (5 bases). CDR1 ENHRY and CDR2 SYGVKD come from the germline V gene. The CDR3 is 16 residues long. The V end was cut by 5 bases, the J end by 3 bases, with 17 bases between. The CDR3 nucleotides read TGTGCCATCAGTCCCCCCACAGGAACAGGCTACAATGAGCAGTTCTTC. As protein: CAISPPTGTGYNEQFF.

The V gene is TRBV7-9, the J gene TRBJ2-3; D may be TRBD2 (5 bases). The CDR3 is 15 amino acids. V was cut by 5 bases and J by 0 bases, with 12 bases left in between. From germline, CDR1 is SEHNR and CDR2 FQNEAQ (reference sequence). CDR3 loop: CASSERGISTDTQYF. The CDR3 nucleotides read TGTGCCAGCAGCGAACGAGGGATAAGCACAGATACGCAGTATTTT.

The chain joins TRBV29-1 to TRBJ1-2; 9 bases map to TRBD1. Germline lookup yields CDR1 SQVTM and CDR2 ANQGSEA. Unmatched junction bases numbered 4, after V lost 4 bases and J lost 4 bases. The CDR3 is 13 amino acids. CDR3 coding DNA: TGCAGCGTTGGGACAGGGGCGGTCTATGGCTACACCTTC. Translated: CSVGTGAVYGYTF.

This clone was observed once. The V gene is TRBV24-1, the J gene TRBJ1-5; 7 nucleotides agree with TRBD1. The trim removed 4 bases at V and 3 bases at J, leaving 5 bases unmatched. This CDR3 contains 15 residues. CDR1 is KGHDR, CDR2 SFDVKD, per germline. This CDR3 is CATSDSGQPNQPQHF. The DNA of the CDR3 is TGTGCCACCAGTGACTCGGGACAGCCCAATCAGCCCCAGCATTTT.

V gene TRBV10-3 combines with J gene TRBJ1-1, with 9 bases that match TRBD1. This CDR3 spans 13 amino acids. The germline CDR1 and CDR2 sequences are ENHRY and SYGVKD. Losses at the gene ends were 7 bases for V and 4 bases for J; bases not matched to a gene: 4. The chain's CDR3 is CAINWDRATEAFF. The CDR3 DNA reads as TGTGCCATCAACTGGGACAGGGCCACTGAAGCTTTCTTT.

The rearrangement links TRBV5-1 to TRBJ2-2; TRBD2 might be the D (6 bases). The germline V gene encodes CDR1 SGHRS and CDR2 YFSETQ. Trimming shortened V by 4 bases and J by 3 bases, and 19 bases separated the two germline ends. The CDR3 covers 17 residues. CDR3 sequence: CASSLWTRRGDTGELFF. The DNA for the CDR3 is TGCGCCAGCAGCCTGTGGACCCGGCGGGGAGACACCGGGGAGCTGTTTTTT. Full variable domain (remainder filled in from reference TRBV5-1 and TRBJ2-2): KAGVTQTPRYLIKTRGQQVTLSCSPISGHRSVSWYQQTPGQGLQFLFEYFSETQRNKGNFPGRFSGRQFSNSRSEMNVSTLELGDSALYLCASSLWTRRGDTGELFFGEGSRLTVL.

The rearrangement joins TRBV19 to TRBJ1-5; TRBD1 agrees at 7 bases. The germline V gene encodes CDR1 LNHDA and CDR2 SQIVND (reference sequence). V dropped 6 bases and J dropped 0; count of bases not matched to a gene: 8. There are 16 residues in the CDR3. The CDR3 DNA reads TGTGCCAGTAGGGTGGGGACAGCTTATAGCAATCAGCCCCAGCATTTT. This sequence encodes CASRVGTAYSNQPQHF.

This clone was picked up a small number of times. This rearrangement joins TRBV4-1 to TRBJ1-2; unclear D gene. The germline V and J ends were trimmed by 5 bases and 5 bases, with 12 bases remaining between them. The germline gives CDR1 MGHRA, CDR2 YSYEKL. The CDR3 loop spans 13 amino acids. CDR3 sequence: CASSFRVDYGYTF. DNA for the CDR3: TGCGCCAGCAGCTTCCGGGTCGATTATGGCTACACCTTC.

This clone was detected a few times. The chain recombines TRBV6-5 with TRBJ1-1; 10 bases match TRBD1. The CDR3 totals 15 residues. Germline V gene sequence: CDR1 MNHEY, CDR2 SVGAGI. V shed 0 bases, J shed 5 bases, and the junction held 3 bases outside the gene matches. CDR3 DNA sequence: TGTGCCAGCAGTTACTCCGGGACAGGGGTGACTGAAGCTTTCTTT. Translating it yields CASSYSGTGVTEAFF.

The chain is built from TRBV11-2 and TRBJ2-3; D gene uncertain. Germline CDR1 SGHAT, CDR2 FQNNGV. Trimming removed 5 bases at V and 0 bases at J, with 9 bases between. There are 14 residues in the CDR3. In DNA form, the CDR3 reads TGTGCCAGCAGCCCAGGTCCTAGCACAGATACGCAGTATTTT. Its protein is CASSPGPSTDTQYF.

V and J are TRBV28 and TRBJ2-1; D gene uncertain. The CDR3 has 16 amino acids. Germline loops: CDR1 MDHEN, CDR2 SYDVKM. V dropped 5 bases and J dropped 0 bases, with 14 bases sitting between them. CDR3 amino acids: CASSLVLWSSYNEQFF. The CDR3, as DNA: TGTGCCAGCAGTCTGGTCCTGTGGAGCTCCTACAATGAGCAGTTCTTC. The variable domain in full, with the rest retrieved from reference TRBV28 and TRBJ2-1, is DVKVTQSSRYLVKRTGEKVFLECVQDMDHENMFWYRQDPGLGLRLIYFSYDVKMKEKGDIPEGYSVSREKKERFSLILESASTNQTSMYLCASSLVLWSSYNEQFFGPGTRLTVL.

V gene TRBV10-2 combines with J gene TRBJ2-7, with 9 bases identical to TRBD1. V was pared by 3 bases and J by 6 bases, with 9 bases of the junction left unmatched. The CDR3 runs 15 residues. CDR1 WSHSY and CDR2 SAAADI come from the germline V gene. CDR3 sequence: CASSENRDRAGEQYF. The CDR3 coding sequence is TGCGCCAGCAGTGAAAACCGGGACAGGGCTGGCGAGCAGTACTTC.

The chain is built from TRBV28 and TRBJ1-5; D unclear. CDR1 and CDR2 (germline): MDHEN, SYDVKM. The CDR3 is made up of 14 amino acids. V lost 7 bases to trimming and J lost 6 bases, with 16 bases between them. The CDR3 is CASTPPEGFQPQHF. As DNA, the CDR3 is TGTGCCAGCACCCCCCCGGAGGGCTTTCAGCCCCAGCATTTT.

The chain joins TRBV19 to TRBJ1-2, with 8 bases aligning to TRBD1. The CDR3 contains 14 residues. J gave up 6 bases and V 7 bases, and 10 bases lay outside the gene matches. Germline V CDR1 and CDR2: LNHDA, SQIVND (reference sequence). In nucleotides, the CDR3 is TGTGCCAGTATTATGGACAGGGATGGCGATGGCTACACCTTC. Translation: CASIMDRDGDGYTF.

This chain connects TRBV14 to TRBJ1-1, with D perhaps TRBD1 (6 bases). V shed 1 base and J shed 4 bases, with 10 bases lying between them. The CDR3 covers 14 residues. Germline CDR1 is SGHDN and CDR2 is FVKESK. The CDR3 here is CASSQGQGFTEAFF. The CDR3 coding sequence is TGTGCCAGCAGCCAAGGGCAGGGGTTCACTGAAGCTTTCTTT.

This clone was seen once. The V and J genes are TRBV6-1 and TRBJ1-5, with D perhaps TRBD1 (6 bases). CDR3 length: 16 amino acids. Trimming stripped 4 bases from V and 6 bases from J, with 19 bases between. Germline loops: CDR1 MNHNS, CDR2 SASEGT. The CDR3 loop reads CASSGGQSTLSQPQHF. CDR3 DNA sequence: TGTGCCAGCAGTGGAGGACAGTCTACCCTGAGTCAGCCCCAGCATTTT.

This clone appeared many times. The J gene is TRBJ1-4, the V gene TRBV7-8; TRBD1 agrees at 9 bases. The junction had 5 bases not matched to a gene; V was cut back by 5 bases and J by 4 bases. This CDR3 is built from 15 residues. CDR1 and CDR2 from the germline V gene are SGHVS and FQNEAQ. The CDR3 is CASSRTGGDNEKLFF. The CDR3 DNA reads as TGTGCCAGCAGCCGAACAGGGGGCGATAATGAAAAACTGTTTTTT.

The CDR3 sequence: CASSLGTSGTPWGEQFF. The CDR3 nucleotides read TGTGCCAGCAGCTTAGGGACTAGCGGCACCCCGTGGGGTGAGCAGTTCTTC. The chain employs TRBV7-6 and TRBJ2-1; 10 nucleotides agree with TRBD2. Germline loops: CDR1 SGHVS, CDR2 FNYEAQ. Germline trimming cut 1 base from V and 9 bases from J; bases unmatched to any gene: 12. The CDR3 covers 17 residues.

This rearrangement joins TRBV29-1 to TRBJ1-3, with a weak D call TRBD1 (5 bases). This CDR3 has 14 amino acids. Trimming shortened V by 3 bases and J by 0 bases, and 9 bases separated the two germline ends. Germline-derived CDR1 and CDR2 are SQVTM and ANQGSEA. CDR3 residues: CSVDRRDSGNTIYF. The DNA for the CDR3 is TGCAGCGTTGATCGCAGGGACTCTGGAAACACCATATATTTT. Full variable domain (rest looked up from reference TRBV29-1 and TRBJ1-3): SAVISQKPSRDICQRGTSLTIQCQVDSQVTMMFWYRQQPGQSLTLIATANQGSEATYESGFVIDKFPISRPNLTFSTLTVSNMSPEDSSIYLCSVDRRDSGNTIYFGEGSWLTVV.

The rearrangement joins TRBV9 to TRBJ2-3; 7 bases agree with TRBD1. The CDR3 covers 15 residues. With 3 bases clipped from V and 6 bases from J, the junction kept 10 bases outside the gene matches. Per germline, CDR1 SGDLS and CDR2 YYNGEE. Here the CDR3 reads CASSATGAPYDTQYF. As DNA, the CDR3 is TGTGCCAGCAGCGCCACAGGGGCCCCTTACGATACGCAGTATTTT.

This rearrangement joins TRBV29-1 to TRBJ2-5, with 8 nucleotides matching TRBD1. The CDR3 is 16 residues long. Per the germline V gene, CDR1 is SQVTM and CDR2 is ANQGSEA. The V gene end was trimmed by 6 bases and the J gene end by 3 bases; junction bases not matched to a gene: 15. DNA of the CDR3: TGCAGCGTCCGGACAGGGTGGAGGGGGCCCAAAGAGACCCAGTACTTC. It yields the protein CSVRTGWRGPKETQYF.

CDR3: CASSSGQSNYGYTF. CDR3 DNA: TGCGCCAGCAGTTCTGGACAGTCTAACTATGGCTACACCTTC. This sequence joins TRBV5-1 and TRBJ1-2; perhaps TRBD1 as D (6 bases). V shed 5 bases and J shed 0 bases, with 11 bases lying between them. This CDR3 comprises 14 residues. From germline, CDR1 is SGHRS and CDR2 YFSETQ.